This section outlines one TCR beta chain sequence together with its context. It lacks a known antigen. No much larger clonotype is one base removed from it; base qualities were not supplied. Relative to germline, V is missing 2 bases and J is missing 7 bases, with 17 bases of the junction outside any gene match. The CDR3 sequence holds 20 residues, the cysteine and phenylalanine included. Of all the DNA, just the CDR3 is kept, 60 bases in frame from base 1. The germline V gene (reference sequence) provides CDR1 LGHDT and CDR2 YNNKEL. Each collaborating institution followed its own protocols to collect whole blood in K2EDTA tubes. Collaborator samples were shipped for TCRbeta analysis as frozen whole blood, isolated PBMCs, or DNA extracted from either sample type. This sample is drawn from a study of blood T cell repertoires in COVID-19 (dated by TCRdb to the early 2020s). A note on the overall study: Samples from collaborators originated in the United States, Italy and Spain and spanned both the acute and convalescent phases of COVID-19. The prospective study material was composed of cDNA or gDNA derived from T cells, B-cell-depleted T cells, or PBMCs. The repertoires were made available in a free public database intended to serve as a resource for research on the immune response to SARS-CoV-2. The sample metadata nearly always contained a de-identified subject ID, COVID-19 status, age in years and sex. Subjects who had been exposed to COVID-19, were actively infected with it, or had recovered from it provided the deeply sampled blood TCRbeta repertoires that made up the dataset. Samples were obtained from the ongoing ImmuneRACE study (first 160 participants) and from about 1,300 subjects provided by 6 global collaborators. Where available, HLA class I and class II types were obtained from metadata supplied by the sample provider rather than from assay-based typing. General conclusions and limits of the study: The amount of clinical and demographic metadata varied by source and participant and was provided uncurated.

TCRbeta CDR3 regions were amplified from genomic DNA using the immunoSEQ Assay, a bias-controlled multiplex PCR. As for how the authors treated the data: The number of nucleated cells in each sample was estimated by amplification of reference gene primers within the assay. To quantify the absolute abundance of each unique TCRbeta CDR3 rearrangement, sequence reads were collapsed and filtered. For each sample, productive Simpson clonality was calculated as the square root of Simpson's diversity index over productive rearrangements. This immuneACCESS table, as held by TCRdb, lists in-frame sequences with V and J called but not all clones. Of the missing ones, under half trace to an unresolved V gene in checked studies; the others have no known cause. V and J calls and clone size are given by that table; D and trimming were obtained from the DNA. This sample is represented by fewer than 200,000 clones; approximately 82% of them were singletons. Of the sample, over 20% is held by the ten largest clones.

The sequenced material came from peripheral blood. The sequence links TRBV3-1 (or the pseudogene TRBV3-2) to TRBJ2-1; a stretch of 13 junction bases matches TRBD2. This clonotype originated in a woman over 75 with acute or convalescent COVID-19. The nucleotide sequence is given as TGTGCCAGCAGCCAACTGGTTCGGGGTGCGACTAGCGGGAGGCGGAATGAGCAGTTCTTC. This yields the protein CASSQLVRGATSGRRNEQFF.